The entry below describes one T cell receptor beta chain. Under the authors' procedure: From reference gene primer amplification, estimates of nucleated cell counts were derived. The method was immunoSEQ multiplex PCR; TCRdb's version includes in-frame clones alone and lacks a portion of them. From that table come the V and J calls and clone size; the DNA was used to work out D and trimming. Of under 250,000 clones listed, 86% are singletons. The sample comes from a study of blood T cell repertoires in COVID-19. Overall study context: Acute-phase and convalescent COVID-19 samples originated in the United States, Italy and Spain. Nucleic acid was either cDNA or gDNA, and it came from T cells, B-cell-depleted T cells, or PBMCs.

Per the germline V gene, CDR1 is SGHVS and CDR2 is FQNEAQ. V lost 6 bases and J lost 5; bases outside the gene matches: 9. The CDR3 runs 14 residues. Input material: peripheral blood. This chain connects TRBV7-8 to TRBJ1-1, with 7 bases fitting TRBD1. This clonotype was obtained from a woman aged 60-70 years who had recovered from COVID-19. The CDR3 nucleotides read TGTGCCAGCAGAAAGACAGGGTCGGGAACTGAAGCTTTCTTT. Translation: CASRKTGSGTEAFF. Full variable domain (outside the CDR3, taken from reference TRBV7-8 and TRBJ1-1): GAGVSQSPRYKVAKRGQDVALRCDPISGHVSLFWYQQALGQGPEFLTYFQNEAQLDKSGLPSDRFFAERPEGSVSTLKIQRTQQEDSAVYLCASRKTGSGTEAFFGQGTRLTVV.